One sample yielded the 10 T cell receptor beta chains listed below, sequenced in a study of shared clonotypes between healthy human individuals. Assay used: immunoSEQ multiplex PCR; TCRdb lists only in-frame clones, some missing. The sample holds 1,500,000 or so clones, roughly 95% seen once. Sequenced input: naive CD4+ T cells sorted from blood. Subset here: CD45RA+ positively selected. The origin of the receptors is a man between 25 and 39 years old in good health.

This sequence joins TRBV6-1 and TRBJ2-3; 9 nucleotides align to TRBD2. The length of the CDR3 is 15 residues. Trimming at V came to 5 bases and at J to 0 bases, leaving 3 bases not matched to a gene. In germline, CDR1 is MNHNS, CDR2 SASEGT. CDR3 region: CASSPLAGSTDTQYF. In DNA form, the CDR3 reads TGTGCCAGCAGTCCTCTAGCGGGAAGCACAGATACGCAGTATTTT.

The chain couples TRBV5-6 to TRBJ1-5; D call uncertain. The V gene's germline CDR1 is SGHDT and CDR2 YYEEEE. The CDR3 loop spans 15 amino acids. Trimming removed 1 base from V and 3 bases from J, with 11 bases in between. The CDR3 spells CASSLSRSYNQPQHF. CDR3 nucleotide sequence: TGTGCCAGCAGCTTGTCCCGCAGTTACAATCAGCCCCAGCATTTT.

The chain has TRBV6-1 and TRBJ2-3, with D perhaps given as TRBD1 or TRBD2 (5 bases each). The CDR3 totals 15 residues. V dropped 6 bases and J dropped 4 bases, with 17 bases sitting between them. Germline V gives CDR1 MNHNS, CDR2 SASEGT. CDR3 bases: TGTGCCAGCAGCCGGGACGCGGTTTCGGCAGATACGCAGTATTTT. This gives the protein CASSRDAVSADTQYF.

The gene calls are TRBV9 and TRBJ2-7, with TRBD1 matching over 8 bases. V was clipped by 3 bases and J by 7 bases; unmatched bases: 9. The germline CDR1 and CDR2 sequences are SGDLS and YYNGEE. The length of the CDR3 is 14 residues. CDR3 DNA: TGTGCCAGCAGCGCCAGGGCAGGGGGCGGGGAGCAGTACTTC. This gives the protein CASSARAGGGEQYF.

CDR3 coding DNA: TGCGCCAGCAGACCCGGGACGTCGAACACCGGGGAGCTGTTTTTT. This encodes CASRPGTSNTGELFF. The chain recombines TRBV10-2 with TRBJ2-2; D possibly uses TRBD1 or TRBD2 (5 bases each). V lost 6 bases and J 0 bases, leaving 11 bases between the germline ends. The CDR3 sequence is 15 residues long. Per the germline V gene, CDR1 is WSHSY and CDR2 is SAAADI.

J is TRBJ2-2 and V is TRBV7-6, with 13 bases aligning to TRBD2. This CDR3 comprises 18 residues. In germline, CDR1 is SGHVS, CDR2 FNYEAQ. V dropped 5 bases and J dropped 0; count of bases not matched to a gene: 6. The CDR3, as DNA: TGTGCCAGCAGCCACCCGACTAGCGGGGGGACGAACACCGGGGAGCTGTTTTTT. Amino acids: CASSHPTSGGTNTGELFF.

This chain links TRBV29-1 with TRBJ2-7, with D tentatively TRBD1 or TRBD2 (6 bases each). CDR1 and CDR2 (germline): SQVTM, ANQGSEA. V shed 2 bases and J shed 5 bases, with 10 bases lying between them. CDR3 size: 12 residues. This CDR3 reads CSVERGLDEQYF. In DNA, the CDR3 is TGCAGCGTTGAACGGGGGCTAGACGAGCAGTACTTC.

The rearrangement links TRBV19 to TRBJ1-3, with D maybe TRBD1 (6 bases). Trimming removed 10 bases at V and 10 bases at J, with 23 bases between. This CDR3 contains 14 residues. Germline lookup yields CDR1 LNHDA and CDR2 SQIVND (reference sequence). The CDR3: CATVAEGVMRTIYF. CDR3 sequence (DNA): TGTGCCACCGTGGCCGAGGGGGTAATGAGAACCATATATTTT.

This clone was picked up one time. J is TRBJ1-2 and V is TRBV7-9; weak D call: TRBD1 (5 bases). The CDR3 sequence is 15 residues long. Germline V CDR1 and CDR2: SEHNR, FQNEAQ (reference sequence). V lost 1 base, J lost 4 bases, and 13 bases lay in between. This CDR3 reads CASSLEAGKGYGYTF. In DNA form, the CDR3 reads TGTGCCAGCAGCTTAGAAGCAGGGAAAGGCTATGGCTACACCTTC.

The V gene is TRBV10-2, the J gene TRBJ2-6; 8 bases align to TRBD1. Germline CDR1 is WSHSY and CDR2 is SAAADI. This CDR3 has 17 residues. Losses at the gene ends were 6 bases for V and 0 bases for J; bases not matched to a gene: 7. CDR3 bases: TGCGCCAGCAGAAATGGGACAGGTTTCTCTGGGGCCAACGTCCTGACTTTC. Translating it yields CASRNGTGFSGANVLTF.